Sequencing of this T cell receptor (beta chain) was carried out in a study of T cells expressing NK-cell markers. The CDR3 has 14 residues. Germline V gene lookup returns CDR1 DFQATT and CDR2 SNEGSKA (reference sequence). TCRdb reanalyzed the 5' RACE reads, giving one entry per CDR3 protein sequence and no DNA. The repertoire shows about 410,000 distinct CDR3 sequences; the top ten hold approximately 11%. Sequencing was carried out using blood T cells: a sorted CD56 or NKG2C T cell subset, CD4+ or CD8+ T cells, or bulk PBMC T cells (not recorded which). The source is a woman between 50 and 59 years old in good health. V is TRBV20-1 and J is TRBJ2-1; the TRBD2 assignment by TCRdb is unverifiable without DNA. The CDR3 spells CSAGGDSKGGEQFF.